The 19 T cell receptor beta chains presented below share a single source sample, sequenced in a study of shared clonotypes between healthy human individuals. Assay used: immunoSEQ multiplex PCR; TCRdb lists only in-frame clones, some missing. The table has nearly 2 million clones, about 95% seen once; the top ten hold around 1.2%. Positive CCR7 selection of CD45RO-negative cells yielded the naive CD8 cells, and terminally differentiated effector memory CD45RA+ cells were excluded. The sequencing input was naive CD8+ T cells sorted from blood. These receptors were obtained from a man younger than 35 in good health.

This clone was detected once. V and J are TRBV15 and TRBJ1-6; no firm D call. Germline loops: CDR1 LNHNV, CDR2 YYDKDF (reference sequence). Trimming took 0 bases from V and 0 from J, leaving 9 bases between them. CDR3 length equals 17 residues. The CDR3 DNA is TGTGCCACCAGCAGAGATTCCCCGGGCTCCTATAATTCACCCCTCCACTTT. This sequence encodes CATSRDSPGSYNSPLHF. Full variable domain (missing parts from reference TRBV15 and TRBJ1-6): DAMVIQNPRYQVTQFGKPVTLSCSQTLNHNVMYWYQQKSSQAPKLLFHYYDKDFNNEADTPDNFQSRRPNTSFCFLDIRSPGLGDTAMYLCATSRDSPGSYNSPLHFGNGTRLTVT.

This clone was recorded only once. The rearrangement joins TRBV27 to TRBJ2-1, with 7 bases lining up with TRBD2. The germline V gene encodes CDR1 MNHEY and CDR2 SMNVEV (reference sequence). The CDR3 is 16 amino acids. V gave up 1 base and J gave up 2 bases; unmatched junction bases: 5. CDR3 DNA sequence: TGTGCCAGCAGTTTATGGGCGGGAGTTCCCTACAATGAGCAGTTCTTC. The encoded protein is CASSLWAGVPYNEQFF.

Regarding this clone: Other DNA variants within this sample encode the same CDR3. The chain recombines TRBV27 with TRBJ1-1, with unresolved D. V lost 3 bases, J lost 1 base, and 6 bases lay in between. The germline CDR1 and CDR2 sequences are MNHEY and SMNVEV (reference sequence). The CDR3 contains 13 residues. CDR3 sequence: CASSFNSNTEAFF. CDR3 in DNA: TGTGCCAGCAGTTTCAACTCGAACACTGAAGCTTTCTTT.

The chain joins TRBV4-1 to TRBJ1-2; D possibly corresponds to TRBD1 (6 bases). Trimming removed 6 bases at V and 3 bases at J, with 14 bases between. Germline lookup yields CDR1 MGHRA and CDR2 YSYEKL. The CDR3 consists of 14 residues. In DNA form, the CDR3 reads TGCGCCAGCAGACCCCAGGGGTCTGACTATGGCTACACCTTC. Encoded protein: CASRPQGSDYGYTF.

The chain is built from TRBV6-4 and TRBJ1-2; D unclear. Trimming took off 4 bases at V and 4 bases at J, with 19 bases between the two ends. There are 16 residues in the CDR3. Germline CDR1 and CDR2: MRHNA and SNTAGT. CDR3 sequence: CASSVIGAEAFYGYTF. CDR3 sequence (DNA): TGTGCCAGCAGTGTAATTGGAGCGGAAGCCTTCTATGGCTACACCTTC.

The chain uses TRBV27 and TRBJ2-2; 8 bases match TRBD2. The junction had 4 bases not matched to a gene; V was cut back by 0 bases and J by 7 bases. This CDR3 region has 15 residues. Germline V gene lookup returns CDR1 MNHEY and CDR2 SMNVEV (reference sequence). The CDR3 nucleotides read TGTGCCAGCAGTTTATCGCGGGGGGCTGACGGGGAGCTGTTTTTT. This sequence encodes CASSLSRGADGELFF.

Note on this clone: This same CDR3 is encoded by further DNA sequences in the sample. This chain links TRBV2 with TRBJ2-1; 9 nucleotides match TRBD2. Germline-derived CDR1 and CDR2 are SNHLY and FYNNEI. There are 16 residues in the CDR3. V lost 5 bases, J lost 0 bases, and 5 bases stayed unmatched. The CDR3 DNA reads TGTGCCAGCAGTAGGACTAGCGAGAGCTCCTACAATGAGCAGTTCTTC. Protein product: CASSRTSESSYNEQFF.

The rearrangement joins TRBV28 to TRBJ2-7, with D perhaps TRBD2 (7 bases). The CDR3 has 14 residues. The V end was cut by 5 bases, the J end by 2 bases, with 13 bases between. Germline CDR1 MDHEN, CDR2 SYDVKM. This CDR3 is CASSPWGGPYEQYF. The CDR3 region has the DNA TGTGCCAGCAGTCCGTGGGGGGGGCCCTACGAGCAGTACTTC.

CDR3 residues: CASSQGEGSGELFF. CDR3 nucleotides: TGCGCCAGCAGCCAGGGGGAAGGGTCCGGGGAGCTGTTTTTT. The genes are TRBV4-1 and TRBJ2-2; D is possibly TRBD1 or TRBD2 (5 bases each). Trimming pared 3 bases from V and 6 bases from J, leaving 11 bases between. The CDR3 contains 14 residues. Per the germline V gene, CDR1 is MGHRA and CDR2 is YSYEKL.

V and J are TRBV5-4 and TRBJ2-3; D is perhaps TRBD1 (6 bases). This CDR3 contains 13 residues. The germline V gene encodes CDR1 SGHNT and CDR2 YYREEE (reference sequence). Trimming stripped 2 bases from V and 6 bases from J, with 10 bases between. The CDR3 DNA sequence: TGTGCCAGCAGCTTTAAGGGGGACGATACGCAGTATTTT. This sequence encodes CASSFKGDDTQYF.

The rearrangement links TRBV4-1 to TRBJ2-1, with TRBD2 matching over 15 bases. The CDR3 is 14 amino acids. The germline CDR1 and CDR2 sequences are MGHRA and YSYEKL. With 5 bases clipped from V and 9 bases from J, the junction kept 2 bases outside the gene matches. The CDR3 is CASSWGLAGGEQFF. The CDR3 coding sequence is TGCGCCAGCAGCTGGGGACTAGCGGGAGGTGAGCAGTTCTTC.

The chain employs TRBV6-5 and TRBJ2-2; D is unresolved. CDR1 MNHEY and CDR2 SVGAGI come from the germline V gene. The V gene lost 5 bases and the J gene lost 0 bases, with 10 bases spanning the gap. The CDR3 runs 15 residues. The CDR3 region is CASSARTSNTGELFF. DNA for the CDR3: TGTGCCAGCAGTGCCCGGACGTCGAACACCGGGGAGCTGTTTTTT.

This chain uses TRBV5-4 with TRBJ1-5; D remains unclear. The V gene lost 0 bases and the J gene lost 11 bases, with 12 bases spanning the gap. This CDR3 is built from 13 residues. Germline V gives CDR1 SGHNT, CDR2 YYREEE (reference sequence). CDR3 residues: CASSLEPSAAQHF. The CDR3, as DNA: TGTGCCAGCAGCTTGGAACCGTCGGCGGCCCAGCATTTT.

The gene calls are TRBV6-5 and TRBJ1-5, with TRBD1 identical over 9 bases. Germline V gene lookup returns CDR1 MNHEY and CDR2 SVGAGI. J was trimmed by 4 bases and V by 4 bases; bases with no gene match: 8. This CDR3 has 16 amino acids. The CDR3 loop is CASSFYRGPTNQPQHF. The CDR3 DNA is TGTGCCAGCAGTTTCTACAGGGGGCCCACGAATCAGCCCCAGCATTTT.

The chain uses TRBV11-2 and TRBJ2-7, with D uncertain. CDR1 SGHAT and CDR2 FQNNGV come from the germline V gene. The CDR3 covers 16 residues. Trimming left V 4 bases short and J 2 bases short, with 18 bases between. The CDR3 DNA follows: TGTGCCAGCAGCTCTCCGGAAGGGATTTTCGCCTACGAGCAGTACTTC. Its protein product is CASSSPEGIFAYEQYF.

V is TRBV6-5 and J is TRBJ1-5; possibly TRBD1 for D (5 bases). There are 14 residues in the CDR3. V dropped 5 bases and J dropped 7 bases, with 15 bases sitting between them. Germline lookup yields CDR1 MNHEY and CDR2 SVGAGI. In nucleotides, the CDR3 is TGTGCCAGCAGTCTCGGGGGACTCATGCAGCCCCAGCATTTT. Translated, it gives CASSLGGLMQPQHF.

The rearrangement joins TRBV7-4 to TRBJ1-5; D ambiguous. Germline V gives CDR1 SGHVT, CDR2 SQSDAQ. The CDR3 spans 15 residues. The V end was cut by 6 bases, the J end by 0 bases, with 12 bases between. CDR3 DNA sequence: TGTGCCAGCAGTCCAACAGCATTTAGCAATCAGCCCCAGCATTTT. This gives the protein CASSPTAFSNQPQHF.

The chain combines TRBV7-6 with TRBJ2-3, with TRBD2 matching 8 bases. V shed 0 bases and J 5 bases; nucleotides not matched to a gene: 4. Germline CDR1 and CDR2: SGHVS and FNYEAQ. The CDR3 is 15 amino acids. The CDR3 sequence: CASSLAVLAEDTQYF. The DNA of the CDR3 is TGTGCCAGCAGCTTAGCGGTACTAGCGGAAGATACGCAGTATTTT.

The rearrangement links TRBV2 to TRBJ2-7; D call uncertain. Trimming pared 2 bases from V and 6 bases from J, leaving 14 bases between. CDR1 and CDR2 (germline): SNHLY, FYNNEI. The CDR3 extends over 14 amino acids. CDR3 in amino acids: CASSEMGNRLEQYF. The CDR3 nucleotides read TGTGCCAGCAGTGAAATGGGGAACCGCCTCGAGCAGTACTTC. Supplemented by reference TRBV2 and TRBJ2-7, the full variable domain reads EPEVTQTPSHQVTQMGQEVILRCVPISNHLYFYWYRQILGQKVEFLVSFYNNEISEKSEIFDDQFSVERPDGSNFTLKIRSTKLEDSAMYFCASSEMGNRLEQYFGPGTRLTVT.